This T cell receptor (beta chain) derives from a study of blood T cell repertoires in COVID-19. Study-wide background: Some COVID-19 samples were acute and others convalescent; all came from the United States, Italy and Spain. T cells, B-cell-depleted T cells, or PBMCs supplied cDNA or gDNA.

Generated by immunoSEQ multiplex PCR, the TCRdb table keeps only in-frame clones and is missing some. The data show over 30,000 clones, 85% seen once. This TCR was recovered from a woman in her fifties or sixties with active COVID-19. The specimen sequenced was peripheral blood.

For the CDR3, the DNA is TGTGCCAGCTCACCAGGACAGGGCCCCGGCTATGGCTACACCTTC. It is translated as CASSPGQGPGYGYTF. The genes are TRBV18 and TRBJ1-2, with 8 bases matching TRBD1. Germline V gene data show CDR1 as KGHSH and CDR2 as LQKENI. Trimming at V came to 2 bases and at J to 4 bases, leaving 6 bases not matched to a gene. This CDR3 comprises 15 residues.